Below, 2 T cell receptor beta chains from the same sample are listed, as sequenced in a study of T cell responses to AZD1222 COVID-19 vaccine. Method: immunoSEQ multiplex PCR; TCRdb's copy keeps in-frame clones and lacks some. The data show 84,000 or so clones, nearly 90% seen once. Sequencing was performed on peripheral blood, taken on day 0 of AZD1222 vaccination. All receptors come from an adult in good health.

The chain joins TRBV12-3 or TRBV12-4 to TRBJ1-3; the D is unclear. There are 8 residues in the CDR3. With 10 bases removed from V and 11 bases from J, the gap between germline ends came to 6 bases. The CDR3 is CATSPIYF. The CDR3 nucleotides read TGTGCCACCTCCCCCATATATTTT.

The chain uses TRBV9 and TRBJ2-2, with 7 bases aligning to TRBD1. V lost 2 bases to trimming and J lost 0 bases; unmatched junction nucleotides: 4. The CDR3 consists of 16 residues. The germline CDR1 and CDR2 sequences are SGDLS and YYNGEE. The CDR3 coding sequence is TGTGCCAGCAGCGTGGGGACAGACCCGAACACCGGGGAGCTGTTTTTT. This encodes CASSVGTDPNTGELFF.